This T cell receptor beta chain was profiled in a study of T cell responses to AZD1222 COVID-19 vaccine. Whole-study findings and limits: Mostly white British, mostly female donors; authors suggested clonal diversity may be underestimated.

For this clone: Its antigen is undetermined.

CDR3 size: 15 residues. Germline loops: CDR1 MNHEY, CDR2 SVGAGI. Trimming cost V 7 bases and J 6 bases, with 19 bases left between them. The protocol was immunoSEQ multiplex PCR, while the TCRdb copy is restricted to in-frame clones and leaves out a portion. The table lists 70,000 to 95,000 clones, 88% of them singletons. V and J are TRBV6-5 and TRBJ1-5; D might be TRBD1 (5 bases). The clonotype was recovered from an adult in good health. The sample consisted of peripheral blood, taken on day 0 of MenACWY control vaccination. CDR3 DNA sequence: TGTGCCAGCACTCCTACCGGGGCCCTTTTTCAGCCCCAGCATTTT. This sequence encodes CASTPTGALFQPQHF.